Only a few counts were recorded for the clone carrying this TCR beta chain. There are 17 residues in the CDR3. Per germline, CDR1 LNHDA and CDR2 SQIVND (reference sequence). V was clipped by 2 bases and J by 1 base; unmatched bases: 5. The sample originates from a study of blood T cell repertoires in COVID-19. Turning to the study itself: Both acute and convalescent COVID-19 samples were obtained from the United States, Italy and Spain. The analysed material was cDNA or gDNA that came from T cells, B-cell-depleted T cells, or PBMCs.

As handled by the study authors: For nucleated cells, counts were estimated from reference gene primer amplification. Assay used: immunoSEQ multiplex PCR; TCRdb lists only in-frame clones, some missing. V and J calls and clone size come straight from that table; D and trimming were deduced from the DNA. The data hold 30,000 to 35,000 clones, with over 60% observed a single time. This clonotype originated in a human donor in a cohort sampled during active COVID-19. The rearrangement uses TRBV19 and TRBJ2-7; 13 nucleotides align to TRBD2. Sequenced: peripheral blood. The chain's CDR3 is CASSITSGGVESYEQYF. Written as DNA, the CDR3 is TGTGCCAGTAGTATAACTAGCGGGGGGGTTGAATCCTACGAGCAGTACTTC.